These 27 T cell receptor beta chains were all obtained from the same sample, sequenced in a study of shared clonotypes between healthy human individuals. Data came from immunoSEQ multiplex PCR; TCRdb stores just in-frame clones and leaves some out. The sample includes roughly 2,300,000 clones, less than 95% of them seen just once. Sequenced: naive CD4+ T cells from PBMCs. Subset reported: CD45RA+ positively selected. The source of these receptors is a man aged 18 to 29 in good health. Some clones in this sample may be carry-over from other donors' samples.

This chain uses TRBV9 with TRBJ2-2, with 12 bases aligning to TRBD2. V lost 2 bases and J lost 4; bases outside the gene matches: 15. CDR3 length: 20 amino acids. Per germline, CDR1 SGDLS and CDR2 YYNGEE. CDR3 nucleotide sequence: TGTGCCAGCAGCGTCGGACTAGCGGGATCAGTCCCCGGCCTCACCGGGGAGCTGTTTTTT. This codes for CASSVGLAGSVPGLTGELFF.

The chain recombines TRBV18 with TRBJ2-3; 8 bases agree with TRBD2. V shed 1 base and J 6 bases; nucleotides not matched to a gene: 6. Germline V gene sequence: CDR1 KGHSH, CDR2 LQKENI. This CDR3 is built from 15 residues. CDR3 amino acids: CASSPRAGAVDTQYF. Here the CDR3 DNA reads TGTGCCAGCTCACCACGAGCGGGAGCGGTTGATACGCAGTATTTT.

The chain has TRBV28 and TRBJ2-3; D possibly corresponds to TRBD2 (6 bases). Germline-derived CDR1 and CDR2 are MDHEN and SYDVKM. The CDR3 runs to 18 residues. Trimming cost V 8 bases and J 3 bases, with 27 bases left between them. DNA for the CDR3: TGTGCCAGCGGTATAGGTATCGGGGGAGCTGGTCAGACAGATACGCAGTATTTT. This sequence encodes CASGIGIGGAGQTDTQYF.

In the case of this clone: The same CDR3 also results from other DNA sequences found in this sample. CDR3 in DNA: TGCAGCGTTGAAGAGGGGGGCTACACCTTC. It translates to CSVEEGGYTF. V and J are TRBV29-1 and TRBJ1-2; the D is unclear. The CDR3 runs to 10 residues. Germline V CDR1 and CDR2: SQVTM, ANQGSEA. V lost 0 bases, J lost 8 bases, and 4 bases lay in between.

Concerning this clone: Different DNA sequences within this sample yield the same CDR3. The chain carries TRBV29-1 and TRBJ1-3; no clear D gene. CDR1 and CDR2 from the germline V gene are SQVTM and ANQGSEA. The CDR3 spans 13 residues. V was clipped by 4 bases and J by 1 base, with 8 bases between them. The CDR3 loop is CSVVLGSGNTIYF. The CDR3 DNA follows: TGCAGCGTTGTGTTGGGGTCTGGAAACACCATATATTTT.

The table lists this clone with a count of one. The chain carries TRBV9 and TRBJ2-1; the match to TRBD2 covers 13 bases. This CDR3 spans 17 amino acids. Trimming removed 4 bases from V and 4 bases from J; junction bases left unmatched: 8. Germline CDR1 is SGDLS and CDR2 is YYNGEE. The CDR3 sequence is CASSPRTSGSEYNEQFF. Written as DNA, the CDR3 is TGTGCCAGCAGCCCTCGGACTAGCGGGAGTGAATACAATGAGCAGTTCTTC.

This clone was counted a few times. The chain uses TRBV19 and TRBJ1-1; 9 nucleotides align to TRBD1. This CDR3 region has 15 residues. The V gene end was trimmed by 6 bases and the J gene end by 1 base; junction bases not matched to a gene: 6. The V gene's germline CDR1 is LNHDA and CDR2 SQIVND (reference sequence). This chain's CDR3 is CASSGQGLGNTEAFF. CDR3 in DNA: TGTGCCAGTAGCGGACAGGGGCTAGGGAACACTGAAGCTTTCTTT.

The chain links TRBV28 to TRBJ2-7; no firm D call. V lost 4 bases, J lost 8 bases, and 24 bases lay in between. Germline CDR1 MDHEN, CDR2 SYDVKM. This CDR3 contains 16 residues. The CDR3 sequence is CASSSAGSLSSIKQYF. The DNA of the CDR3 is TGTGCCAGCAGTTCGGCCGGGTCCTTAAGCTCTATCAAGCAGTACTTC.

A word on this clone: Other DNA sequences from this sample encode an identical CDR3 as well. This chain joins TRBV18 and TRBJ1-1; 7 positions match TRBD1. The length of the CDR3 is 15 residues. The V segment lost 3 bases and the J segment 3 bases; nucleotides outside the gene matches: 7. CDR1 and CDR2 (germline): KGHSH, LQKENI. Here the CDR3 reads CASSPLAGGDTEAFF. For the CDR3, the DNA is TGTGCCAGCTCACCCCTAGCAGGGGGGGACACTGAAGCTTTCTTT.

The chain employs TRBV5-1 and TRBJ1-4; D is possibly TRBD1 (5 bases). The length of the CDR3 is 15 residues. V gave up 0 bases and J gave up 3 bases, with 9 bases separating them. Per germline, CDR1 SGHRS and CDR2 YFSETQ. CDR3 nucleotides: TGCGCCAGCAGCTTGGATGGGGACTCTAATGAAAAACTGTTTTTT. Translating it yields CASSLDGDSNEKLFF.

V and J are TRBV7-3 and TRBJ1-2; 11 positions agree with TRBD1. The CDR3 is 15 amino acids. V was clipped by 5 bases and J by 8 bases; unmatched bases: 10. Per the germline V gene, CDR1 is SGHTA and CDR2 is FQGTGA. As DNA, the CDR3 is TGTGCCAGCAGCGTCCGGGACAGGGGGTTCAGCGGCTACACCTTC. Translation gives CASSVRDRGFSGYTF.

The chain uses TRBV18 and TRBJ2-7; no clear D gene. V gave up 4 bases and J gave up 2 bases, with 6 bases separating them. The CDR3 is made up of 12 amino acids. Germline V gene lookup returns CDR1 KGHSH and CDR2 LQKENI. In nucleotides, the CDR3 is TGTGCCAGCTCACTACGAGCCTACGAGCAGTACTTC. Translation gives CASSLRAYEQYF. Using reference TRBV18 and TRBJ2-7 for the parts outside the CDR3, the full variable domain is NAGVMQNPRHLVRRRGQEARLRCSPMKGHSHVYWYRQLPEEGLKFMVYLQKENIIDESGMPKERFSAEFPKEGPSILRIQQVVRGDSAAYFCASSLRAYEQYFGPGTRLTVT.

The chain links TRBV27 to TRBJ1-2; no clear D gene. Trimming left V 3 bases short and J 8 bases short, with 10 bases between. This CDR3 region has 12 residues. Germline CDR1 reads MNHEY; CDR2 reads SMNVEV (reference sequence). CDR3 sequence (DNA): TGTGCCAGCAGTTTGGGGAGAGGGGGCTACACCTTC. It codes for CASSLGRGGYTF.

Concerning this clone: This sample includes further DNA sequences coding for the same CDR3. The rearrangement uses TRBV7-9 and TRBJ1-1; D is undetermined. The CDR3 contains 15 residues. Trimming shortened V by 1 base and J by 1 base, and 10 bases separated the two germline ends. Germline-derived CDR1 and CDR2 are SEHNR and FQNEAQ (reference sequence). CDR3 sequence: CASSLVAGRNTEAFF. The CDR3 DNA reads TGTGCCAGCAGCTTAGTCGCGGGAAGGAACACTGAAGCTTTCTTT.

As concerns this clone: Other DNA variants within this sample encode the same CDR3. The chain has TRBV9 and TRBJ2-2; 7 bases are shared with TRBD1. This CDR3 region has 15 residues. Germline CDR1 is SGDLS and CDR2 is YYNGEE. V lost 4 bases and J lost 2; bases outside the gene matches: 5. As DNA, the CDR3 is TGTGCCAGCAGCCCACGACAGGGCAACACCGGGGAGCTGTTTTTT. The encoded protein is CASSPRQGNTGELFF.

The genes are TRBV5-6 and TRBJ2-3, with D possibly being TRBD1 or TRBD2 (5 bases each). Germline V gives CDR1 SGHDT, CDR2 YYEEEE. The germline V and J ends were trimmed by 0 bases and 4 bases, with 12 bases remaining between them. CDR3 length equals 15 residues. In DNA form, the CDR3 reads TGTGCCAGCAGCTTGGCTTCAGGGACCCCAGATACGCAGTATTTT. The encoded protein is CASSLASGTPDTQYF.

This chain links TRBV7-6 with TRBJ2-2; 11 bases are a match to TRBD2. The V segment lost 1 base and the J segment 4 bases; nucleotides outside the gene matches: 5. In germline, CDR1 is SGHVS, CDR2 FNYEAQ. The CDR3 consists of 17 residues. CDR3 sequence (DNA): TGTGCCAGCAGCTTAGTGACTAGCGGGGTACGCACCGGGGAGCTGTTTTTT. Protein sequence: CASSLVTSGVRTGELFF.

The V and J genes are TRBV7-3 and TRBJ2-5; D possibly matches TRBD1 or TRBD2 (5 bases each). The germline V gene encodes CDR1 SGHTA and CDR2 FQGTGA. Trimming removed 5 bases at V and 5 bases at J, with 12 bases between. The CDR3 runs 13 residues. The CDR3 DNA reads as TGTGCCAGCAGCAGAGGGGCGGCGGAGACCCAGTACTTC. As protein: CASSRGAAETQYF.

The gene calls are TRBV30 and TRBJ1-5; 10 bases are shared with TRBD1. Germline loops: CDR1 GTSNPN, CDR2 SVGIG (reference sequence). The CDR3 is 14 residues long. With 2 bases clipped from V and 6 bases from J, the junction kept 4 bases outside the gene matches. As DNA, the CDR3 is TGTGCCTGGAGTACCGACAGGGGGCTTCAGCCCCAGCATTTT. Translated, it gives CAWSTDRGLQPQHF.

V usage is TRBV10-3 and J usage is TRBJ1-5; D not resolved. The CDR3 extends over 14 amino acids. Germline V gene data show CDR1 as ENHRY and CDR2 as SYGVKD. V was pared by 0 bases and J by 5 bases, with 8 bases between. The CDR3 DNA reads TGTGCCATCAGTGAGTCGAGGGCAGATCAGCCCCAGCATTTT. Its protein product is CAISESRADQPQHF.

V is TRBV5-1 and J is TRBJ2-4; TRBD2 agrees at 9 bases. This CDR3 region has 14 residues. The germline V gene encodes CDR1 SGHRS and CDR2 YFSETQ. J gave up 7 bases and V 4 bases, and 6 bases lay outside the gene matches. The CDR3 DNA reads TGCGCCAGCAGCCTTGACCTAGCGGGGAACATTCAGTACTTC. Its translation is CASSLDLAGNIQYF.

The chain employs TRBV28 and TRBJ2-1; a possible D gene is TRBD2 (7 bases). V was cut by 5 bases and J by 2 bases, with 16 bases left in between. The CDR3 consists of 16 residues. The germline V gene encodes CDR1 MDHEN and CDR2 SYDVKM. For the CDR3, the DNA is TGTGCCAGCAGTCCCCATGGCGGGGGCGCCTACAATGAGCAGTTCTTC. Amino acid sequence: CASSPHGGGAYNEQFF. The variable domain in full, completed from reference TRBV28 and TRBJ2-1, reads DVKVTQSSRYLVKRTGEKVFLECVQDMDHENMFWYRQDPGLGLRLIYFSYDVKMKEKGDIPEGYSVSREKKERFSLILESASTNQTSMYLCASSPHGGGAYNEQFFGPGTRLTVL.

The chain combines TRBV28 with TRBJ2-7; D not resolved. Germline loops: CDR1 MDHEN, CDR2 SYDVKM. Trimming cost V 4 bases and J 0 bases, with 10 bases left between them. The CDR3 is 14 residues long. CDR3 coding DNA: TGTGCCAGCAGTTACTCGTTCTACTCCTACGAGCAGTACTTC. This encodes CASSYSFYSYEQYF.

V and J are TRBV4-2 and TRBJ2-5; D unclear. This CDR3 has 13 residues. V was cut by 0 bases and J by 5 bases, with 7 bases left in between. The V gene's germline CDR1 is LGHNA and CDR2 YNFKEQ. CDR3 amino acids: CASSQDFRETQYF. In nucleotides, the CDR3 is TGTGCCAGCAGCCAAGATTTTAGGGAGACCCAGTACTTC.

The V call is TRBV19, the J call TRBJ1-1; D not resolved. The CDR3 length is 14 residues. The V end lost 3 bases, the J end lost 3 bases, and 11 bases lay between the germline ends. Germline CDR1 reads LNHDA; CDR2 reads SQIVND (reference sequence). The DNA for the CDR3 is TGTGCCAGTAGTATGGGCAGGTGGGACACTGAAGCTTTCTTT. Translation gives CASSMGRWDTEAFF. The complete variable domain, with remaining parts taken from reference TRBV19 and TRBJ1-1, reads DGGITQSPKYLFRKEGQNVTLSCEQNLNHDAMYWYRQDPGQGLRLIYYSQIVNDFQKGDIAEGYSVSREKKESFPLTVTSAQKNPTAFYLCASSMGRWDTEAFFGQGTRLTVV.

The chain joins TRBV6-5 to TRBJ2-7, with unresolved D. Germline assignment: CDR1 MNHEY and CDR2 SVGAGI. V was cut by 2 bases and J by 3 bases, with 11 bases left in between. This CDR3 spans 14 amino acids. CDR3 in DNA: TGTGCCAGCAGTTACCGAGAGATGGGCTACGAGCAGTACTTC. It codes for CASSYREMGYEQYF.

The chain uses TRBV2 and TRBJ1-5, with D unresolved. Looked up from germline, CDR1 is SNHLY and CDR2 is FYNNEI. V was trimmed by 4 bases and J by 11 bases, leaving 18 bases between them. The CDR3 loop spans 14 amino acids. The CDR3 is CASSVNGVESSQHF. In DNA, the CDR3 is TGTGCCAGCAGTGTGAACGGGGTAGAGTCGTCCCAGCATTTT.